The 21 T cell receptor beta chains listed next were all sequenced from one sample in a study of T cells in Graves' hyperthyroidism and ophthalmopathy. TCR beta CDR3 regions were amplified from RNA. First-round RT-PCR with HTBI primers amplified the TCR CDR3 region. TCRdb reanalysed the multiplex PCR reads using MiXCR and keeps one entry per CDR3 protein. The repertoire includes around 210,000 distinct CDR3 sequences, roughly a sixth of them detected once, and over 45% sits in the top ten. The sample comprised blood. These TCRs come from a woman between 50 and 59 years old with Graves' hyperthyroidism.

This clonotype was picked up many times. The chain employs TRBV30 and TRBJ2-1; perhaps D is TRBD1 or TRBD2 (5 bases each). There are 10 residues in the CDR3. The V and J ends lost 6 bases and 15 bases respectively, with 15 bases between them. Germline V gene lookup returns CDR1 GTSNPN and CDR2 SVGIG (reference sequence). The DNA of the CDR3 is TGTGCCTGTTTGGGACCCCAGGCGTTCTTC. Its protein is CACLGPQAFF.

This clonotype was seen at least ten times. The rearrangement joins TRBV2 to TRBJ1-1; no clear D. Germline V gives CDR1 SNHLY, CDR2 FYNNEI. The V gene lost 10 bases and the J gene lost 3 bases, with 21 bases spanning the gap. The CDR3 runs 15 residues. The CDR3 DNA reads TGTGCCAACCTAAGAGGTGGAGGATGGCACACTGAAGCTTTCTTT. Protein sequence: CANLRGGGWHTEAFF.

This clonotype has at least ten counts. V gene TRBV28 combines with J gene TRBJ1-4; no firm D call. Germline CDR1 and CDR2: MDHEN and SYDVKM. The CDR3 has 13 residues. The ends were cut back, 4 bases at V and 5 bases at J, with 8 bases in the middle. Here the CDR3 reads CASSSGRNEKLFF. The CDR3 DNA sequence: TGTGCCAGCAGTTCCGGGAGGAATGAAAAACTGTTTTTT. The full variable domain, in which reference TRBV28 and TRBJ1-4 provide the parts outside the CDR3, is DVKVTQSSRYLVKRTGEKVFLECVQDMDHENMFWYRQDPGLGLRLIYFSYDVKMKEKGDIPEGYSVSREKKERFSLILESASTNQTSMYLCASSSGRNEKLFFGSGTQLSVL.

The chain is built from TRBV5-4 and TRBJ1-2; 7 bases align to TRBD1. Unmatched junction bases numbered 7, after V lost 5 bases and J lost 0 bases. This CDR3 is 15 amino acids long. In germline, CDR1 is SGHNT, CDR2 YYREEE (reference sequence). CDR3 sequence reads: CASRLGTATNYGYTF. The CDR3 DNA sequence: TGTGCCAGCAGGTTAGGGACAGCGACTAACTATGGCTACACCTTC.

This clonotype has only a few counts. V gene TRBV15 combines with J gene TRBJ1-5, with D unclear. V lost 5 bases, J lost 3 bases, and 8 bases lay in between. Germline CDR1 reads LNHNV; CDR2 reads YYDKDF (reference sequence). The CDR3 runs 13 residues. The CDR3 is CATSASINQPQHF. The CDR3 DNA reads TGTGCCACCAGCGCCAGCATCAATCAGCCCCAGCATTTT.

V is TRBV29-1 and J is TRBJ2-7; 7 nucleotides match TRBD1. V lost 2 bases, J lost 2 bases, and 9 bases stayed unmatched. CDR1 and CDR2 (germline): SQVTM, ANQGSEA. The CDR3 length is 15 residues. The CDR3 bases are TGCAGCGTTGAATCTCCGGGACAGACAACCTACGAGCAGTACTTC. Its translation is CSVESPGQTTYEQYF.

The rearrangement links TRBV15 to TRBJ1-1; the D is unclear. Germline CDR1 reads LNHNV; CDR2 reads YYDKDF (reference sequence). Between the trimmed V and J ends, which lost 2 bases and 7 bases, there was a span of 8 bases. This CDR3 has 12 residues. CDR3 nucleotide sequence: TGTGCCACCAGCAGACCGTGGGTTGAAGCTTTCTTT. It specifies CATSRPWVEAFF.

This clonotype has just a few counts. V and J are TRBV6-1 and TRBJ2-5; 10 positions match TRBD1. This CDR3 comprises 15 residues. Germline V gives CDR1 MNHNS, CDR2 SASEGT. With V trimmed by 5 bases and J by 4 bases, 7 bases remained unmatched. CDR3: CASSSGQGILETQYF. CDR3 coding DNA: TGTGCCAGCAGTTCGGGACAGGGGATTTTAGAGACCCAGTACTTC.

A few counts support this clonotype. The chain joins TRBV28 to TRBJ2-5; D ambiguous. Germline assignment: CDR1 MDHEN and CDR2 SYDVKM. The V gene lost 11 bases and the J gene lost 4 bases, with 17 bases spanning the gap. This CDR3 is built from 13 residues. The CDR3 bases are TGTGCCGGCCGAAGGGTGTCTGGAGAGACCCAGTACTTC. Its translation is CAGRRVSGETQYF.

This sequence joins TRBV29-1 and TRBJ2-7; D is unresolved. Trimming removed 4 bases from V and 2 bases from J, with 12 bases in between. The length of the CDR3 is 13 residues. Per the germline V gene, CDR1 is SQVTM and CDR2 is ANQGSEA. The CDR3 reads CSVAAEDTYEQYF. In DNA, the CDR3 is TGCAGCGTTGCCGCTGAAGATACCTACGAGCAGTACTTC.

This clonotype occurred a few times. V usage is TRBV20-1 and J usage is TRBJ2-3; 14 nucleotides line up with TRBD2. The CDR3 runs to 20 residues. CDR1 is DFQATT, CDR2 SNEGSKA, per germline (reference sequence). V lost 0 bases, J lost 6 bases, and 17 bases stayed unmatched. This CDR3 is CSAREVPGLAGDFHMDTQYF. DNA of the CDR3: TGCAGTGCTAGAGAGGTTCCGGGACTAGCGGGAGATTTCCACATGGATACGCAGTATTTT.

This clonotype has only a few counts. The CDR3 reads CASSVSTSAQETQYF. The CDR3 nucleotides read TGTGCCAGCAGCGTCTCGACTAGCGCGCAAGAGACCCAGTACTTC. V is TRBV9 and J is TRBJ2-5; 8 bases map to TRBD2. Trimming removed 2 bases from V and 2 bases from J; junction bases left unmatched: 5. Germline CDR1 SGDLS, CDR2 YYNGEE. The CDR3 loop spans 15 amino acids. Supplemented by reference TRBV9 and TRBJ2-5, the full variable domain reads DSGVTQTPKHLITATGQRVTLRCSPRSGDLSVYWYQQSLDQGLQFLIQYYNGEERAKGNILERFSAQQFPDLHSELNLSSLELGDSALYFCASSVSTSAQETQYFGPGTRLLVL.

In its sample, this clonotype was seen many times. As DNA, the CDR3 is TGTGCCAGCAGCTCCCGACTAGTTCAAAACATTCAGTACTTC. Amino acids: CASSSRLVQNIQYF. The chain combines TRBV11-2 with TRBJ2-4; a possible D gene is TRBD2 (6 bases). This CDR3 comprises 14 residues. Germline CDR1 reads SGHAT; CDR2 reads FQNNGV. The V end was cut by 4 bases, the J end by 5 bases, with 12 bases between.

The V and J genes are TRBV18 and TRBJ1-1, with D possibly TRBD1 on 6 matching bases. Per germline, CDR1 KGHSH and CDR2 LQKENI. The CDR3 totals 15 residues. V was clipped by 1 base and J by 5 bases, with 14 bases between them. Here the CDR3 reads CASSPQHGRGTEAFF. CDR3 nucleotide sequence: TGTGCCAGCTCACCACAGCATGGAAGGGGGACTGAAGCTTTCTTT.

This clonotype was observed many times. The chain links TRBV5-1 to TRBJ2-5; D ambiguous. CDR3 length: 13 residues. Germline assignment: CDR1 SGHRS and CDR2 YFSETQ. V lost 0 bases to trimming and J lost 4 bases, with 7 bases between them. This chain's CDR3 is CASSLGRAETQYF. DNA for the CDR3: TGCGCCAGCAGCTTGGGTAGGGCAGAGACCCAGTACTTC.

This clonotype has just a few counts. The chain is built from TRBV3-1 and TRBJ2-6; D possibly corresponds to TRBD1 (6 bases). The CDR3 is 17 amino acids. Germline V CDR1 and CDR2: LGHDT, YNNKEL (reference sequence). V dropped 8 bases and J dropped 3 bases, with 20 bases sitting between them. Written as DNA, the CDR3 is TGTGCCAGCCGAAACTTGGACAGTGCAGGTGGGGCCAACGTCCTGACTTTC. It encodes CASRNLDSAGGANVLTF. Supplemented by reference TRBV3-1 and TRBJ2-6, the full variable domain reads DTAVSQTPKYLVTQMGNDKSIKCEQNLGHDTMYWYKQDSKKFLKIMFSYNNKELIINETVPNRFSPKSPDKAHLNLHINSLELGDSAVYFCASRNLDSAGGANVLTFGAGSRLTVL.

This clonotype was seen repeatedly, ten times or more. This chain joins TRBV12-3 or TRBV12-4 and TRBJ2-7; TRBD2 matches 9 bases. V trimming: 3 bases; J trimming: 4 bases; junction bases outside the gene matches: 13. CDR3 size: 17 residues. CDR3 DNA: TGTGCCAGCAGTTTGGTCCGTAAAACTAGCGGGTTTTACGAGCAGTACTTC. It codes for CASSLVRKTSGFYEQYF.

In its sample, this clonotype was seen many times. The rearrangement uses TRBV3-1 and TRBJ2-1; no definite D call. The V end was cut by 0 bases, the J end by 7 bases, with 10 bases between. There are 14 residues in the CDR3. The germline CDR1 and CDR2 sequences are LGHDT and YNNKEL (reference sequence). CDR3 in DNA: TGTGCCAGCAGCCAAGATCAGACGCGAAATGAGCAGTTCTTC. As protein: CASSQDQTRNEQFF.

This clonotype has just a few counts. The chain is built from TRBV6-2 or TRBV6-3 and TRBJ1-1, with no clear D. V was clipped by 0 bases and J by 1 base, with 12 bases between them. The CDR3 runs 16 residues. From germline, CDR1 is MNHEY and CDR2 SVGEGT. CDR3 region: CASSYSLQPTNTEAFF. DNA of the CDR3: TGTGCCAGCAGTTACTCCCTACAGCCTACGAACACTGAAGCTTTCTTT.

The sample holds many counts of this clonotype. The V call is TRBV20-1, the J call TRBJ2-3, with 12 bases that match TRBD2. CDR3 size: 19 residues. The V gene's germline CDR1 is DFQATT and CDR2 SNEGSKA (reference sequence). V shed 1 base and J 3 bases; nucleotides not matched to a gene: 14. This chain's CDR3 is CSARGKLAGGPMFTDTQYF. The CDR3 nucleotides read TGCAGTGCTAGAGGGAAGCTAGCGGGAGGGCCAATGTTTACAGATACGCAGTATTTT.

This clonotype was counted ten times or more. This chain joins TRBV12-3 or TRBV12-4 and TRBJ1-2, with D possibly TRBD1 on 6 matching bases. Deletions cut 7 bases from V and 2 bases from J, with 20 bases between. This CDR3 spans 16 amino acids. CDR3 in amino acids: CASNQARGGLNYGYTF. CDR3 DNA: TGTGCCAGCAACCAGGCTAGGGGGGGGCTCAACTATGGCTACACCTTC.